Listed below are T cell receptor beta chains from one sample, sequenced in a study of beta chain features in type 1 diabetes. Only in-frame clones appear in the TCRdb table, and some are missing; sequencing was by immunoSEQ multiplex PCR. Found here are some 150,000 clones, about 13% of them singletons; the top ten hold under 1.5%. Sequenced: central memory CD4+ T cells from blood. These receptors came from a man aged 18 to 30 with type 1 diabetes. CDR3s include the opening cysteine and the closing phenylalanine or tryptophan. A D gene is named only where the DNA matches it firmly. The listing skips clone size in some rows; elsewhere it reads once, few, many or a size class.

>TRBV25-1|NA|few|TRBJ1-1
TGTGCCAGCAGTGGCAACAGACAGAACACTGAAGCTTTCTTT
CASSGNRQNTEAFF
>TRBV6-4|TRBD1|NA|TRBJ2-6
TGTGCCAGCAGTGAACAGGGGGCCGGGGCCAACGTCCTGACTTTC
CASSEQGAGANVLTF
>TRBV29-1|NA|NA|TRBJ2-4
TGCAGCGTTGAGGGACTGGAAAACATTCAGTACTTC
CSVEGLENIQYF
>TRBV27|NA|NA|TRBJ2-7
TGTGCCAGCAGGCCACAGGGATCCTACGAGCAGTACTTC
CASRPQGSYEQYF
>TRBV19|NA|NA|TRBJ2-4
TGTGCCAGTAGTGCCCAGGGGATAGAGAGTGTCATTCAGTACTTC
CASSAQGIESVIQYF
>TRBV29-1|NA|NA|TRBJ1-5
TGCAGCGTGCGAGGGGACAATCAGCCCCAGCATTTT
CSVRGDNQPQHF
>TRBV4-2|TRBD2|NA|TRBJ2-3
TGTGCCAGCAGCCAAGATTCCCTAGCGGGGGGAAAGAGCGATACGCAGTATTTT
CASSQDSLAGGKSDTQYF
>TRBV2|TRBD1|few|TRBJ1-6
TGTGCCAGCAGGACCGGGACAGGGGAGTCACCCCTCCACTTT
CASRTGTGESPLHF
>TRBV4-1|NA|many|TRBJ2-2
TGCGCCAGCAGCCAAGGGTGGGGAACACCCACCGGGGAGCTGTTTTTT
CASSQGWGTPTGELFF
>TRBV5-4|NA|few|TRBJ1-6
TGTGCCAGCAGCTTGGCCCTAGGGAGCAATTCACCCCTCCACTTT
CASSLALGSNSPLHF
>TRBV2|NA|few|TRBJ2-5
TGTGCCAGCAGTGAGATACTAGCCTTGGAGACCCAGTACTTC
CASSEILALETQYF
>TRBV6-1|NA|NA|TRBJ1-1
TGTGCCAGCAGTGAGGCAGGGTATAACACTGAAGCTTTCTTT
CASSEAGYNTEAFF
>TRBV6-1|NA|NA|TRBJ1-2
TGTGCCAGCAGTGAATGGGCATCAGATGGCTACACCTTC
CASSEWASDGYTF
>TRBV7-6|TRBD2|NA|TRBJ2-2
TGTGCCAGCAGCTTAACTAGCGGGGGCACCGGGGAGCTGTTTTTT
CASSLTSGGTGELFF
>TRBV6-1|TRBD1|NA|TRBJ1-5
TGTGCCAGCAGTGCTCCCGGACAGGGTAATCAGCCCCAGCATTTT
CASSAPGQGNQPQHF